What follows are 20 T cell receptor beta chains derived from one specimen sequenced in a study of cytomegalovirus exposure and HLA in healthy donors. The PCR used 60 Vbeta and 13 Jbeta primers. Assay used: immunoSEQ multiplex PCR; TCRdb lists only in-frame clones, some missing. This table has 55,000 or so clones, approximately 80% appearing once. Specimen: PBMCs. The receptor set was obtained from a man aged 50-59 years in good health and CMV-seronegative.

The chain couples TRBV5-3 to TRBJ2-7; D call uncertain. TRBV5-3 is designated an ORF whose function remains uncertain. The CDR3 contains 12 residues. V was pared by 2 bases and J by 3 bases, with 6 bases between. This CDR3 is CARSFSNYEQYF. The CDR3 DNA reads TGTGCCAGAAGCTTTTCTAACTACGAGCAGTACTTC.

This clone has only a few counts. This chain uses TRBV10-2 with TRBJ2-5; 8 positions match TRBD1. There are 15 residues in the CDR3. Germline assignment: CDR1 WSHSY and CDR2 SAAADI. Unmatched junction bases numbered 12, after V lost 7 bases and J lost 5 bases. The CDR3 coding sequence is TGCGCCAGCAAGCAACCCTGGACAGGGATGGAGACCCAGTACTTC. Amino acids: CASKQPWTGMETQYF.

The chain joins TRBV19 to TRBJ2-5, with 11 bases fitting TRBD2. Germline V gene data show CDR1 as LNHDA and CDR2 as SQIVND (reference sequence). The V and J ends lost 6 bases and 4 bases, in that order; junction bases with no gene match: 7. The length of the CDR3 is 15 residues. As DNA, the CDR3 is TGTGCCAGTAGACGACTAGCGGGACCAAGAGAGACCCAGTACTTC. Encoded protein: CASRRLAGPRETQYF. Full variable domain (outside the CDR3, taken from reference TRBV19 and TRBJ2-5): DGGITQSPKYLFRKEGQNVTLSCEQNLNHDAMYWYRQDPGQGLRLIYYSQIVNDFQKGDIAEGYSVSREKKESFPLTVTSAQKNPTAFYLCASRRLAGPRETQYFGPGTRLLVL.

The chain couples TRBV7-9 to TRBJ2-7, with 10 nucleotides matching TRBD2. This CDR3 comprises 14 residues. V gave up 4 bases and J gave up 7 bases; unmatched junction bases: 7. The germline gives CDR1 SEHNR, CDR2 FQNEAQ (reference sequence). The DNA for the CDR3 is TGTGCCAGCAGCTCGAGCGGGGGGGGCTGGGAGCAGTACTTC. As protein: CASSSSGGGWEQYF. The full variable domain, its missing parts supplied by reference TRBV7-9 and TRBJ2-7, is DTGVSQNPRHKITKRGQNVTFRCDPISEHNRLYWYRQTLGQGPEFLTYFQNEAQLEKSRLLSDRFSAERPKGSFSTLEIQRTEQGDSAMYLCASSSSGGGWEQYFGPGTRLTVT.

The chain combines TRBV19 with TRBJ2-7; 7 bases match TRBD2. Germline assignment: CDR1 LNHDA and CDR2 SQIVND (reference sequence). With V trimmed by 8 bases and J by 7 bases, 11 bases remained unmatched. There are 13 residues in the CDR3. The CDR3 sequence: CASSLPGRGEQYF. In nucleotides, the CDR3 is TGTGCCAGTTCCCTTCCAGGGAGGGGAGAGCAGTACTTC. Full variable domain (remainder filled in from reference TRBV19 and TRBJ2-7): DGGITQSPKYLFRKEGQNVTLSCEQNLNHDAMYWYRQDPGQGLRLIYYSQIVNDFQKGDIAEGYSVSREKKESFPLTVTSAQKNPTAFYLCASSLPGRGEQYFGPGTRLTVT.

This chain joins TRBV21-1 and TRBJ1-5. TRBV21-1 is a pseudogene segment. The CDR3 spans 16 residues. CDR3 in amino acids: CASSKVGSVSNQPQHF. CDR3 coding DNA: TGTGCCAGCAGCAAAGTTGGGAGTGTGAGCAATCAGCCCCAGCATTTT.

This clone was seen only once. The V and J genes are TRBV11-3 and TRBJ2-3, with TRBD1 matching over 7 bases. J gave up 4 bases and V 2 bases, and 9 bases lay outside the gene matches. Germline CDR1 is SGHNT and CDR2 is YENEEA. CDR3 length: 16 residues. CDR3 loop: CASSLIRTGEPDTQYF. The DNA for the CDR3 is TGTGCCAGCAGCTTAATCCGTACAGGGGAACCAGATACGCAGTATTTT.

The CDR3 loop reads CASSAQGGYNSPLHF. CDR3 in DNA: TGTGCCAGCAGTGCGCAGGGGGGTTATAATTCACCCCTCCACTTT. This rearrangement joins TRBV6-1 to TRBJ1-6; 7 bases fit TRBD1. V was pared by 4 bases and J by 4 bases, with 4 bases of the junction left unmatched. Germline-derived CDR1 and CDR2 are MNHNS and SASEGT. The CDR3 sequence is 15 residues long.

The rearrangement joins TRBV28 to TRBJ2-3, with TRBD1 matching 10 bases. Germline assignment: CDR1 MDHEN and CDR2 SYDVKM. CDR3 size: 14 residues. Trimming took 7 bases from V and 4 from J; bases not matched to a gene: 5. CDR3 DNA: TGTGCCAGCAAGACAGGGGGCTTTGCAGATACGCAGTATTTT. Amino acid sequence: CASKTGGFADTQYF. The variable domain in full, completed from reference TRBV28 and TRBJ2-3, reads DVKVTQSSRYLVKRTGEKVFLECVQDMDHENMFWYRQDPGLGLRLIYFSYDVKMKEKGDIPEGYSVSREKKERFSLILESASTNQTSMYLCASKTGGFADTQYFGPGTRLTVL.

This chain links TRBV19 with TRBJ2-7, with D unresolved. The CDR3 totals 11 residues. V was clipped by 4 bases and J by 3 bases, with 4 bases between them. From germline, CDR1 is LNHDA and CDR2 SQIVND (reference sequence). CDR3 region: CASSNSYEQYF. DNA of the CDR3: TGTGCCAGTAGTAACAGCTACGAGCAGTACTTC.

The rearrangement links TRBV6-5 to TRBJ1-5; D remains unclear. Germline V gives CDR1 MNHEY, CDR2 SVGAGI. The CDR3 runs 14 residues. Trimming removed 5 bases from V and 3 bases from J, with 11 bases in between. CDR3 in amino acids: CASSLRSYNQPQHF. The CDR3 DNA follows: TGTGCCAGCAGTCTCCGGTCTTACAATCAGCCCCAGCATTTT.

This clone was counted a single time. V and J are TRBV30 and TRBJ2-3; 8 bases agree with TRBD2. Germline trimming cut 3 bases from V and 6 bases from J; bases unmatched to any gene: 11. The CDR3 is 15 residues long. Germline CDR1 and CDR2: GTSNPN and SVGIG (reference sequence). The CDR3 nucleotides are TGTGCCTGGAGCTTGGTCGGGGGGGCGATGGATACGCAGTATTTT. Translation: CAWSLVGGAMDTQYF.

The CDR3 DNA reads TGTGCCAGCAGCACCATTTCAGGGGCCGGCTACACCTTC. The encoded protein is CASSTISGAGYTF. V usage is TRBV9 and J usage is TRBJ1-2; D is possibly TRBD1 (6 bases). The CDR3 runs 13 residues. Trimming left V 4 bases short and J 8 bases short, with 15 bases between. Per germline, CDR1 SGDLS and CDR2 YYNGEE.

V gene TRBV10-2 combines with J gene TRBJ2-7, with 9 bases fitting TRBD2. After removal of 8 bases from V and 3 bases from J, the junction contained 8 bases not matched to a gene. In germline, CDR1 is WSHSY, CDR2 SAAADI. CDR3 length: 14 amino acids. This chain's CDR3 is CASGSGLAHYEQYF. CDR3 sequence (DNA): TGCGCCAGCGGATCCGGACTAGCGCACTACGAGCAGTACTTC.

The chain couples TRBV5-4 to TRBJ1-6, with 7 bases lining up with TRBD1. The V and J ends lost 0 bases and 5 bases, in that order; junction bases with no gene match: 2. The germline CDR1 and CDR2 sequences are SGHNT and YYREEE (reference sequence). The CDR3 consists of 15 residues. The CDR3 is CASSLGQGNNSPLHF. The DNA of the CDR3 is TGTGCCAGCAGCTTGGGACAGGGAAATAATTCACCCCTCCACTTT.

This chain uses TRBV4-1 with TRBJ2-7; 8 nucleotides line up with TRBD1. Trimming took 4 bases from V and 7 from J; bases not matched to a gene: 12. Germline V lookup: CDR1 MGHRA, CDR2 YSYEKL. The CDR3 has 15 amino acids. CDR3 in amino acids: CASSPPSGGAQEQYF. In DNA, the CDR3 is TGCGCCAGCAGCCCGCCCTCAGGGGGCGCCCAGGAGCAGTACTTC.

The chain is built from TRBV27 and TRBJ2-7, with TRBD1 matching over 8 bases. V lost 5 bases and J lost 6; bases outside the gene matches: 9. CDR3 length: 14 residues. Germline V CDR1 and CDR2: MNHEY, SMNVEV (reference sequence). The CDR3 here is CASSPWTGRSEQYF. CDR3 sequence (DNA): TGTGCCAGCAGTCCCTGGACAGGGAGGTCCGAGCAGTACTTC.

V usage is TRBV9 and J usage is TRBJ2-3, with a tentative D call TRBD2 (5 bases). V was clipped by 7 bases and J by 2 bases, with 26 bases between them. CDR1 is SGDLS, CDR2 YYNGEE, per germline. The length of the CDR3 is 18 residues. CDR3 region: CASYVLAPVRGDTDTQYF. For the CDR3, the DNA is TGTGCCAGCTATGTCCTGGCCCCGGTTCGGGGAGACACAGATACGCAGTATTTT.

This clone was observed a single time. The V and J genes are TRBV5-1 and TRBJ2-1, with TRBD2 matching 15 bases. Germline CDR1 is SGHRS and CDR2 is YFSETQ. The CDR3 has 19 amino acids. Trimming took 7 bases from V and 6 from J; bases not matched to a gene: 17. The CDR3 reads CASGWYSGLAGGGANEQFF. CDR3 in DNA: TGCGCCAGCGGCTGGTACTCGGGACTAGCGGGGGGCGGCGCCAATGAGCAGTTCTTC.

This clone was seen only a few times. This chain links TRBV5-4 with TRBJ2-4; 14 nucleotides agree with TRBD2. The junction had 8 bases not matched to a gene; V was cut back by 9 bases and J by 0 bases. Per the germline V gene, CDR1 is SGHNT and CDR2 is YYREEE (reference sequence). The length of the CDR3 is 17 residues. CDR3 nucleotide sequence: TGTGCCACGAGGGGGACTAGCGGGGGAGGAGCCAAAAACATTCAGTACTTC. It codes for CATRGTSGGGAKNIQYF.